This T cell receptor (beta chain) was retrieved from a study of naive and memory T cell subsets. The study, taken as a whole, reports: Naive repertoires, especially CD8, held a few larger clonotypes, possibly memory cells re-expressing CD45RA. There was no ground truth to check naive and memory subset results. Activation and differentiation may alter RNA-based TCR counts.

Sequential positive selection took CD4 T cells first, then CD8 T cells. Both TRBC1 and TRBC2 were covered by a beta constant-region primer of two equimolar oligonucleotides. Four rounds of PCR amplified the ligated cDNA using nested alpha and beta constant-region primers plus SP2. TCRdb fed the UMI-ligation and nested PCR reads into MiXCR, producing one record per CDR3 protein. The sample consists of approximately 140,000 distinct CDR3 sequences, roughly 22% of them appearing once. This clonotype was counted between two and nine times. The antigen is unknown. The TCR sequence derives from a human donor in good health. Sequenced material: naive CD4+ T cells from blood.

The CDR3 sequence is CSVREWGRANTGELFF. Here the CDR3 DNA reads TGCAGCGTTCGTGAATGGGGTAGGGCGAACACCGGGGAGCTGTTTTTT. The chain joins TRBV29-1 to TRBJ2-2; the D is unclear. Germline values: CDR1 SQVTM, CDR2 ANQGSEA. Trimming cost V 5 bases and J 0 bases, with 16 bases left between them. The CDR3 has 16 residues.